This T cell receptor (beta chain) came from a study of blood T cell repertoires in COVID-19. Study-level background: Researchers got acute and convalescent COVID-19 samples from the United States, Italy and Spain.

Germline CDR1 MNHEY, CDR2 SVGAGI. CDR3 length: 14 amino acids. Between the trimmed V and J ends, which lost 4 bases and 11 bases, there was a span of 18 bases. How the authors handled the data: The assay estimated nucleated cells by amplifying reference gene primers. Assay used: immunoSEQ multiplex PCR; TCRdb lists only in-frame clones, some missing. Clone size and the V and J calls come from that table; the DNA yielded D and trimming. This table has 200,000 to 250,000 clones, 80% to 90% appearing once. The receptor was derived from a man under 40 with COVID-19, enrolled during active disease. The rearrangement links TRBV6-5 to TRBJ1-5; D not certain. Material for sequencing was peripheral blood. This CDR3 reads CASSSRYPLEAQHF. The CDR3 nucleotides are TGTGCCAGCAGTTCTCGATATCCTCTCGAGGCCCAGCATTTT.